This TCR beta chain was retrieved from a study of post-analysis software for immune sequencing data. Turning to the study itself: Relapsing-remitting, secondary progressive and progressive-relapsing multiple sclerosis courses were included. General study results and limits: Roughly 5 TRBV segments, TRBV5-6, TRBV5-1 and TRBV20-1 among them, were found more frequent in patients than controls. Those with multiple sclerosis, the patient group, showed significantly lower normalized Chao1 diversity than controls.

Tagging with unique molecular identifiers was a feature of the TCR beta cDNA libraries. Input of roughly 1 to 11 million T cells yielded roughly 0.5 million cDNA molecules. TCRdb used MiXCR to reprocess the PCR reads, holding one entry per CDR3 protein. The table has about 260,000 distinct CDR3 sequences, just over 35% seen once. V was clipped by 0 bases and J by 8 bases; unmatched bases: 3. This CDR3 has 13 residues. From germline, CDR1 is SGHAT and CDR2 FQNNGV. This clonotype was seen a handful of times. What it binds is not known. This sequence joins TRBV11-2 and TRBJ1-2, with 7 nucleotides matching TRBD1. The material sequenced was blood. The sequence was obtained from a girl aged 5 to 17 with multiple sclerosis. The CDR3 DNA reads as TGTGCCAGCAGCTTAGAGAGGGGGCTCGGCTACACCTTC. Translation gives CASSLERGLGYTF.